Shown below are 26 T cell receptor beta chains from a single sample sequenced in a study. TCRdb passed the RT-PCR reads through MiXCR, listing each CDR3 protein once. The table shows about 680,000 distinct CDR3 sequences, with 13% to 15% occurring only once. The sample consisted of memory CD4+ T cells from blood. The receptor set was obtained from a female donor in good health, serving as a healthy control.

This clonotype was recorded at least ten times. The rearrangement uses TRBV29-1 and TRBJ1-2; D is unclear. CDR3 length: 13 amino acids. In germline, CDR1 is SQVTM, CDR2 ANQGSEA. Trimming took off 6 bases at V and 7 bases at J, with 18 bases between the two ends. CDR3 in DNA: TGCAGCGTGAGGCCTGGGCAGGCGGGTGGCTACACCTTC. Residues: CSVRPGQAGGYTF.

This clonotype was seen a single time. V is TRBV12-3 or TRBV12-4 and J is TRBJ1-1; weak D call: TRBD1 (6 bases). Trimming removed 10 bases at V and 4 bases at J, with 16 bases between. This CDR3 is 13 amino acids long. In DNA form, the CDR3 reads TGTGCCAACGGGCAGGGGTTGGCCACTGAAGCTTTCTTT. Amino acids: CANGQGLATEAFF.

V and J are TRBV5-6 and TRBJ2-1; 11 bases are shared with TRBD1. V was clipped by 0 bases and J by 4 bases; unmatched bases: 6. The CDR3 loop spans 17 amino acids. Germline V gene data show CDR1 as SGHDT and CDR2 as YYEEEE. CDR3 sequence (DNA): TGTGCCAGCAGCTTGGAACGGACAGGGGGCTTTTACAATGAGCAGTTCTTC. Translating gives CASSLERTGGFYNEQFF.

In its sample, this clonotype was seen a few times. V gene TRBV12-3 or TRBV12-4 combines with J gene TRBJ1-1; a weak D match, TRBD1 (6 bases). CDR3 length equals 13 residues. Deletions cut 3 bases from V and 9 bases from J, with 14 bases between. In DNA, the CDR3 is TGTGCCAGCAGTTTCAGGACAGACCCAAAAGCTTTCTTT. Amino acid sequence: CASSFRTDPKAFF.

CDR3: CASSPHRTTYEQYF. CDR3 DNA sequence: TGTGCCAGCAGTCCACACAGAACTACCTACGAGCAGTACTTC. The chain combines TRBV28 with TRBJ2-7; D ambiguous. CDR1 is MDHEN, CDR2 SYDVKM, per germline. CDR3 size: 14 residues. The ends were cut back, 5 bases at V and 2 bases at J, with 13 bases in the middle.

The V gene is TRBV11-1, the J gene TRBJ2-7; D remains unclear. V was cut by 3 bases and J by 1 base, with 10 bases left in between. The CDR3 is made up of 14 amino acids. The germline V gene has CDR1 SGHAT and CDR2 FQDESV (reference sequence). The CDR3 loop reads CASSFSSPSYEQYF. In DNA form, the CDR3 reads TGTGCCAGCAGCTTTAGCTCTCCTTCCTACGAGCAGTACTTC.

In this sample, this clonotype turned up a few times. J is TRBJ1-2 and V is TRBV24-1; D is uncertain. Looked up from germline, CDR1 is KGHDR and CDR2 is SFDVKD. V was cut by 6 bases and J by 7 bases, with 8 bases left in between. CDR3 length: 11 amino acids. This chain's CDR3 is CATSQEGGYTF. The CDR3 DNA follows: TGTGCCACCAGTCAGGAGGGTGGCTACACCTTC.

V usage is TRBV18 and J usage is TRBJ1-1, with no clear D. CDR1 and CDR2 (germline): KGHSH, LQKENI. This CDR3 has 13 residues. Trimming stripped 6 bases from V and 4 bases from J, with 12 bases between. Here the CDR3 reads CASSQGQPTEAFF. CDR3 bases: TGTGCCAGCTCCCAAGGGCAGCCCACTGAAGCTTTCTTT.

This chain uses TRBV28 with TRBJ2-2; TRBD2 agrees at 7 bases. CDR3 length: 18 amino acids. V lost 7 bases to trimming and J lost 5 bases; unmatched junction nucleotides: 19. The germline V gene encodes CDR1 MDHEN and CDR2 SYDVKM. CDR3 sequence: CASILIERPSGSTGELFF. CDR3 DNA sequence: TGTGCCAGCATCCTAATAGAACGGCCTAGCGGTTCGACCGGGGAGCTGTTTTTT.

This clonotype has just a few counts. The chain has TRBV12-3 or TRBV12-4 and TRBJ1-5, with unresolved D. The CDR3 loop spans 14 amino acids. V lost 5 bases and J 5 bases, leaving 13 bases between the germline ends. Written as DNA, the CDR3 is TGTGCCAGCAGTGCGGACGCTGGCTATCAGCCCCAGCATTTT. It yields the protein CASSADAGYQPQHF.

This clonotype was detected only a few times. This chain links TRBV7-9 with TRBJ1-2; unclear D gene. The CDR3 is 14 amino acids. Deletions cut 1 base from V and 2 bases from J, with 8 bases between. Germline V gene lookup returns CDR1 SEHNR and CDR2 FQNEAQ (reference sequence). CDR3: CASSLGDGNYGYTF. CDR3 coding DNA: TGTGCCAGCAGCTTAGGAGATGGCAACTATGGCTACACCTTC.

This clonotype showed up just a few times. This CDR3 is CASSVDPSGTYNEQFF. The CDR3 DNA follows: TGTGCCAGCAGCGTAGACCCTAGCGGGACCTACAATGAGCAGTTCTTC. The V gene is TRBV9, the J gene TRBJ2-1; 9 bases align to TRBD2. Germline CDR1 and CDR2: SGDLS and YYNGEE. CDR3 length equals 16 residues. V gave up 0 bases and J gave up 2 bases; unmatched junction bases: 3.

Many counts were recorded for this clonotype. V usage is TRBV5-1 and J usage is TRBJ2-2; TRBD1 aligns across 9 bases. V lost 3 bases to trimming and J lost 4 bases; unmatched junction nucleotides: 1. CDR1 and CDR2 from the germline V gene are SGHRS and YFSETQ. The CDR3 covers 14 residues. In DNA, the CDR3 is TGCGCCAGCAGCTCGGGACAGGGCACCGGGGAGCTGTTTTTT. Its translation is CASSSGQGTGELFF.

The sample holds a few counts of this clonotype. The CDR3 DNA is TGCGCCAGCAGCCCTGTCCCGGGGGCGAATGAGCAGTTCTTC. This translates into CASSPVPGANEQFF. This chain connects TRBV5-1 to TRBJ2-1; D tentatively fits TRBD1 or TRBD2 (6 bases each). The CDR3 sequence is 14 residues long. The V and J ends lost 4 bases and 7 bases respectively, with 15 bases between them. Germline V gene sequence: CDR1 SGHRS, CDR2 YFSETQ.

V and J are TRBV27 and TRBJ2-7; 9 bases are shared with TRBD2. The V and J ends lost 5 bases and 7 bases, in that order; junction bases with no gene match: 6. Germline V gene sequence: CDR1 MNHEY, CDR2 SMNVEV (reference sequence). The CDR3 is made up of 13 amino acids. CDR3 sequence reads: CASSDSGSREQYF. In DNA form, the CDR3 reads TGTGCCAGCAGTGATAGCGGGAGTCGGGAGCAGTACTTC.

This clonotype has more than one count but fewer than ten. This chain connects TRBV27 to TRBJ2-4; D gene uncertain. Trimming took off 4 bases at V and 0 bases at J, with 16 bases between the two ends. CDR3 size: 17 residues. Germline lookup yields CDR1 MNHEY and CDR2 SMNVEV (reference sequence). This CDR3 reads CASSSGSLSLAKNIQYF. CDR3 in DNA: TGTGCCAGCAGTTCGGGTTCCCTAAGCCTAGCCAAAAACATTCAGTACTTC.

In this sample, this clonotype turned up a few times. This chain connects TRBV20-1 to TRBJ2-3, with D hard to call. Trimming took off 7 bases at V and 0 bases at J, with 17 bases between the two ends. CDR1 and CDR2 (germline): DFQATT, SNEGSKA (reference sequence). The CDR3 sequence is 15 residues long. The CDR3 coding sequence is TGCAGTGTGAGGTGGTCTCCCACTAGCACAGATACGCAGTATTTT. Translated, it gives CSVRWSPTSTDTQYF.

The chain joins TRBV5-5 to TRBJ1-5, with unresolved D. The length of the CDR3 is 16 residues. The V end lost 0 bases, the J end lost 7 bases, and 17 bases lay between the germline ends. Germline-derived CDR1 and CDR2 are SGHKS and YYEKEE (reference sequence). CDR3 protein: CASSLAPPGSGQPQHF. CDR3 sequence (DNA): TGTGCCAGCAGCTTGGCCCCACCTGGTTCGGGCCAGCCCCAGCATTTT. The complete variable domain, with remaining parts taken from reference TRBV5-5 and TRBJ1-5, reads DAGVTQSPTHLIKTRGQQVTLRCSPISGHKSVSWYQQVLGQGPQFIFQYYEKEERGRGNFPDRFSARQFPNYSSELNVNALLLGDSALYLCASSLAPPGSGQPQHFGDGTRLSIL.

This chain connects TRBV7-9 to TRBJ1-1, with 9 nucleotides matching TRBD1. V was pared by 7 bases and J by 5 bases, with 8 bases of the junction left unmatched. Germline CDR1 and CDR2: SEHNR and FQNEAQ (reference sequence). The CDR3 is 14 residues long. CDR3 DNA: TGTGCCAGCATCCGGACAGGGGTTGGAACTGAAGCTTTCTTT. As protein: CASIRTGVGTEAFF.

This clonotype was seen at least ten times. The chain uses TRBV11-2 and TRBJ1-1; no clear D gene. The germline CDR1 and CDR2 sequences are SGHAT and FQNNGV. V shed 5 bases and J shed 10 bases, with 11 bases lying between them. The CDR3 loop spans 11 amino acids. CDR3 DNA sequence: TGTGCCAGCAGCCCCGGAAGGCGAGCTTTCTTT. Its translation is CASSPGRRAFF.

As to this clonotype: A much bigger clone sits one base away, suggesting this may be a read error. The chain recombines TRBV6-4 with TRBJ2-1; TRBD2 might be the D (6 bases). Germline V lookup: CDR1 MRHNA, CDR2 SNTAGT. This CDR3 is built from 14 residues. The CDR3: CASSDSRGYNQQFF. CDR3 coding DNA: TGTGCCAGCAGTGACTCGCGGGGTTACAATCAGCAGTTCTTC.

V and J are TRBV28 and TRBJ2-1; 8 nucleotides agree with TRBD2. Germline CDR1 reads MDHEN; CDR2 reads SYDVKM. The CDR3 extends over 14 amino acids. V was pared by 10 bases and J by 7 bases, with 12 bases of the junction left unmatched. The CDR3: CAIQDSGARNEQFF. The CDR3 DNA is TGTGCCATCCAAGATAGCGGGGCCAGGAATGAGCAGTTCTTC. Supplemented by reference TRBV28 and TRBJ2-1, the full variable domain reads DVKVTQSSRYLVKRTGEKVFLECVQDMDHENMFWYRQDPGLGLRLIYFSYDVKMKEKGDIPEGYSVSREKKERFSLILESASTNQTSMYLCAIQDSGARNEQFFGPGTRLTVL.

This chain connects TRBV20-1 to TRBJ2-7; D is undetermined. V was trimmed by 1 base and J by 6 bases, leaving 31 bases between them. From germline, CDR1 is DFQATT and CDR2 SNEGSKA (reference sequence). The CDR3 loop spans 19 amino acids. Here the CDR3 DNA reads TGCAGTGCTAGAGGCTTGGGAAGTGACGCGGACCCTTTAGAGAGCGAGCAGTACTTC. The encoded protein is CSARGLGSDADPLESEQYF.

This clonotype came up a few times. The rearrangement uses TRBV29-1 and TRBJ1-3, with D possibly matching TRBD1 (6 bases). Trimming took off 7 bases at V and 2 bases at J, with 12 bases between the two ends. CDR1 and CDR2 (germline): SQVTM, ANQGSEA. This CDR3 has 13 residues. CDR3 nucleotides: TGCAGCGGCGGAACAGGGCCTGGAAACACCATATATTTT. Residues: CSGGTGPGNTIYF.

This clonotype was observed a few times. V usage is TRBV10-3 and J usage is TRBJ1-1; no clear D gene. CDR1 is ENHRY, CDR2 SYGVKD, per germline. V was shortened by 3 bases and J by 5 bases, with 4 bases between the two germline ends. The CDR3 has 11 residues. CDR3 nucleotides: TGTGCCATCAGTGAAGTAACTGAAGCTTTCTTT. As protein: CAISEVTEAFF.

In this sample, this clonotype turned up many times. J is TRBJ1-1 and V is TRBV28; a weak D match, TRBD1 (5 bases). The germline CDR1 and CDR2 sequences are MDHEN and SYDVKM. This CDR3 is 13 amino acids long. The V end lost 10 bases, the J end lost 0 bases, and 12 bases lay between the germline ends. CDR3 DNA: TGTGCCACAGCGGGACGGATGAACACTGAAGCTTTCTTT. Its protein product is CATAGRMNTEAFF.